This TCR beta chain derives from a study of T cell responses to AZD1222 COVID-19 vaccine. Study conclusions and caveats: The repertoires were collected only after the peak T cell response. In a largely white British group with more females than males, clonal diversity was possibly underestimated. Seropositivity was recorded at baseline in only a handful of AZD1222 recipients. With dominance at 160-218 and 743-854, vaccine-associated CD4 TCRs spanned spike.

The ends were cut back, 4 bases at V and 3 bases at J, with 7 bases in the middle. Germline CDR1 is SNHLY and CDR2 is FYNNEI. The CDR3 consists of 12 residues. About this clone: The antigen is undetermined.

Produced via immunoSEQ multiplex PCR; TCRdb's table is partial and in-frame only. The table records about 140,000 clones, more than 85% of them present only once. The gene calls are TRBV2 and TRBJ2-7; the D is unclear. The sequence was obtained from an adult who had recovered from COVID-19. Sequencing was performed on peripheral blood, taken after recovery from COVID-19. The CDR3: CASSAEIYEQYF. CDR3 nucleotide sequence: TGTGCCAGCAGTGCGGAAATCTACGAGCAGTACTTC.